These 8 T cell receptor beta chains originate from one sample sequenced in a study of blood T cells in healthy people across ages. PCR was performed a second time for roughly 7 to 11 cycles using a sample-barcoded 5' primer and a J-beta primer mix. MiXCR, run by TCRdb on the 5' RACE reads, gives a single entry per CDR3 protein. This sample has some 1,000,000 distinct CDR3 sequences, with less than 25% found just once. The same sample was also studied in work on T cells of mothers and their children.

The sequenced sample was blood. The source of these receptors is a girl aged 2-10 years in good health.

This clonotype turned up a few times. For the CDR3, the DNA is TGTGCCAGCAGTGTTCGGACAGGGGACTACGAGCAGTACTTC. Its protein product is CASSVRTGDYEQYF. This chain links TRBV2 with TRBJ2-7; TRBD1 agrees at 9 bases. Losses at the gene ends were 4 bases for V and 3 bases for J; bases not matched to a gene: 4. The CDR3 extends over 14 amino acids. Germline V gene sequence: CDR1 SNHLY, CDR2 FYNNEI.

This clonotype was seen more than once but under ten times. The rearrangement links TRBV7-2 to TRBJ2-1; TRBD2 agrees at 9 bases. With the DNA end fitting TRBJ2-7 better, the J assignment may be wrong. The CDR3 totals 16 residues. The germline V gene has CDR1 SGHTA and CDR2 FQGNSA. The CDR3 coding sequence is TGTGCCAGCAGCTTAAGTTCACCGAGCGGGGGGTACGAGCAGTACTTC. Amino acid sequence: CASSLSSPSGGYEQYF.

The CDR3 DNA sequence: TGTGCCAGCAGCTTTAAGCCCTACAATGAGCAGTTCTTC. Amino acids: CASSFKPYNEQFF. V is TRBV11-3 and J is TRBJ2-5; D is uncertain. Gene TRBJ2-1 matches the end of the DNA better, so the J call may be wrong. The CDR3 runs to 13 residues. CDR1 is SGHNT and CDR2 is YENEEA in the germline V gene.

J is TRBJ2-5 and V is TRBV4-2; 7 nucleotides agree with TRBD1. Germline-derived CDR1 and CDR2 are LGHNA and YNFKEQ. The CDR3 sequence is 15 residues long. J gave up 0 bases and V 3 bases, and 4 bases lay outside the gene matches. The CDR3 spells CASSQPDRDQETQYF. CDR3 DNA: TGTGCCAGCAGCCAGCCAGACAGGGACCAAGAGACCCAGTACTTC.

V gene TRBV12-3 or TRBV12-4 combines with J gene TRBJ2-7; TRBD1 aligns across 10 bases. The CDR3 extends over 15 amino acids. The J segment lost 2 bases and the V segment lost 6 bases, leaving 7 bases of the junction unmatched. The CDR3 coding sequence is TGTGCCAGCAGCGCTTCCGGGACAGGGGCCTACGAGCAGTACTTC. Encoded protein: CASSASGTGAYEQYF.

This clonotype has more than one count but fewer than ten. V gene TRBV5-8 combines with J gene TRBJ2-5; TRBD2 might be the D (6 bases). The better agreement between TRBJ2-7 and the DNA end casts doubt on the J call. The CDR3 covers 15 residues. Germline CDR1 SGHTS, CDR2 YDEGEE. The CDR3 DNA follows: TGTGCCAGCAGATTTGAGAGGGGAGGCTCCTACGAGCAGTACTTC. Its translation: CASRFERGGSYEQYF.

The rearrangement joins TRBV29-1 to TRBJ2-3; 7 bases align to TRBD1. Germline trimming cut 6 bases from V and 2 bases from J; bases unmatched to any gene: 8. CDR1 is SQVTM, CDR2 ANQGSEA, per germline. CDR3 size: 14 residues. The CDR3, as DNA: TGCAGCGTCGAACCGACAGGGCACACAGATACGCAGTATTTT. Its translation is CSVEPTGHTDTQYF.

DNA for the CDR3: TGTGCCACCAGCAGAGAGGGTTACCCCCCTGGGGAGCTGTTTTTT. Amino acid sequence: CATSREGYPPGELFF. The V gene is TRBV15, the J gene TRBJ2-2, with no clear D. The germline V and J ends were trimmed by 0 bases and 8 bases, with 13 bases remaining between them. This CDR3 spans 15 amino acids. Germline CDR1 is LNHNV and CDR2 is YYDKDF (reference sequence).